Each of the 20 T cell receptor beta chains below was sequenced from the same sample in a study of blood T cell repertoires in COVID-19. Clones were read by immunoSEQ multiplex PCR, and TCRdb kept only the in-frame ones, dropping some. The sample shows some 350,000 clones, 85% to 90% of them seen only once. The sequencing sample was made of peripheral blood. These receptors came from a man aged 18-30 years with active or convalescent COVID-19.

The rearrangement joins TRBV7-3 to TRBJ2-7; 8 bases are shared with TRBD2. This CDR3 region has 14 residues. V was clipped by 0 bases and J by 3 bases; unmatched bases: 1. The germline gives CDR1 SGHTA, CDR2 FQGTGA. CDR3 region: CASSLTSGDYEQYF. In DNA form, the CDR3 reads TGTGCCAGCAGCTTAACTAGCGGGGACTACGAGCAGTACTTC.

The V call is TRBV9, the J call TRBJ1-6; D unresolved. Germline CDR1 and CDR2: SGDLS and YYNGEE. Trimming removed 2 bases at V and 7 bases at J, with 10 bases between. CDR3 size: 14 residues. CDR3 loop: CASSVRDWNSPLHF. Here the CDR3 DNA reads TGTGCCAGCAGCGTTCGGGATTGGAATTCACCCCTCCACTTT.

This sequence joins TRBV30 and TRBJ2-1; D possibly corresponds to TRBD2 (6 bases). The CDR3 has 12 amino acids. Deletions cut 3 bases from V and 9 bases from J, with 12 bases between. Germline V gene lookup returns CDR1 GTSNPN and CDR2 SVGIG (reference sequence). DNA for the CDR3: TGTGCCTGGAGAGATGCGGGGCGTGAGCAGTTCTTC. It specifies CAWRDAGREQFF.

The rearrangement joins TRBV18 to TRBJ2-3; 7 positions match TRBD1. Germline V CDR1 and CDR2: KGHSH, LQKENI. This CDR3 is built from 18 residues. The V segment lost 4 bases and the J segment 1 base; nucleotides outside the gene matches: 14. The DNA of the CDR3 is TGTGCCAGCTCACTGTTATTATCGCGACAGGGAGGCACAGATACGCAGTATTTT. It is translated as CASSLLLSRQGGTDTQYF.

The sample holds a few counts of this clone. The rearrangement uses TRBV7-6 and TRBJ2-2, with a possible D match to TRBD1 (5 bases). Germline CDR1 SGHVS, CDR2 FNYEAQ. Trimming cost V 4 bases and J 1 base, with 10 bases left between them. The CDR3 length is 15 residues. For the CDR3, the DNA is TGTGCCAGCAGCTCCAGGGCCGTGAACACCGGGGAGCTGTTTTTT. Translation: CASSSRAVNTGELFF.

The chain uses TRBV14 and TRBJ1-1; D is unclear. Germline CDR1 SGHDN, CDR2 FVKESK. The CDR3 spans 14 residues. V was trimmed by 2 bases and J by 2 bases, leaving 9 bases between them. The CDR3 loop reads CASSQSRYNTEAFF. For the CDR3, the DNA is TGTGCCAGCAGCCAATCCAGGTACAACACTGAAGCTTTCTTT.

This chain connects TRBV6-2 or TRBV6-3 to TRBJ2-1; TRBD2 is a possible D gene (5 bases). The CDR3 spans 17 residues. From germline, CDR1 is MNHEY and CDR2 SVGEGT. The V gene lost 0 bases and the J gene lost 6 bases, with 18 bases spanning the gap. CDR3 protein: CASSYSIGSFGGNEQFF. The CDR3 region has the DNA TGTGCCAGCAGTTACTCGATTGGCTCTTTCGGAGGCAATGAGCAGTTCTTC.

The chain links TRBV5-5 to TRBJ2-7; 7 positions agree with TRBD1. The CDR3 spans 17 residues. From germline, CDR1 is SGHKS and CDR2 YYEKEE (reference sequence). J was trimmed by 3 bases and V by 4 bases; bases with no gene match: 16. As DNA, the CDR3 is TGTGCCAGCAGCAGGGCGACCACCGGGACAGAACTCTACGAGCAGTACTTC. Its protein is CASSRATTGTELYEQYF.

The CDR3 DNA is TGTGCCAGCAGCTTGAGACAGGGGTTCGGCCAAGAGACCCAGTACTTC. It codes for CASSLRQGFGQETQYF. The rearrangement links TRBV5-6 to TRBJ2-5; 8 bases fit TRBD1. The CDR3 loop spans 16 amino acids. The V gene end was trimmed by 1 base and the J gene end by 1 base; junction bases not matched to a gene: 6. In germline, CDR1 is SGHDT, CDR2 YYEEEE.

The chain joins TRBV28 to TRBJ2-1; maybe TRBD2 (6 bases). CDR1 is MDHEN and CDR2 is SYDVKM in the germline V gene. The V end lost 9 bases, the J end lost 3 bases, and 21 bases lay between the germline ends. The CDR3 is made up of 16 amino acids. CDR3 sequence (DNA): TGTGCCAGAAGTAAACGTAGCGGTAGGATCTACAATGAGCAGTTCTTC. It is translated as CARSKRSGRIYNEQFF.

This clone was picked up one time. The V call is TRBV11-3, the J call TRBJ1-3; D is possibly TRBD1 (5 bases). The CDR3 is 14 amino acids. Germline CDR1 and CDR2: SGHNT and YENEEA. The V and J ends lost 5 bases and 2 bases respectively, with 10 bases between them. This CDR3 is CASSAAGAGNTIYF. Written as DNA, the CDR3 is TGTGCCAGCAGCGCCGCGGGGGCTGGAAACACCATATATTTT. Drawing the rest from reference TRBV11-3 and TRBJ1-3, the complete variable domain is EAGVVQSPRYKIIEKKQPVAFWCNPISGHNTLYWYLQNLGQGPELLIRYENEEAVDDSQLPKDRFSAERLKGVDSTLKIQPAELGDSAVYLCASSAAGAGNTIYFGEGSWLTVV.

In regard to this clone: In the same sample, other DNA sequences code for this CDR3. This rearrangement joins TRBV18 to TRBJ2-7; 11 positions agree with TRBD1. J was trimmed by 5 bases and V by 3 bases; bases with no gene match: 0. In germline, CDR1 is KGHSH, CDR2 LQKENI. CDR3 length: 13 residues. The CDR3, as DNA: TGTGCCAGCTCACCGGGACAGGGGGACGAGCAGTACTTC. It codes for CASSPGQGDEQYF.

The V and J genes are TRBV5-1 and TRBJ2-6; 7 bases agree with TRBD1. V lost 4 bases, J lost 1 base, and 8 bases stayed unmatched. CDR3 size: 17 residues. CDR1 and CDR2 (germline): SGHRS, YFSETQ. This CDR3 is CASSVTGVASGANVLTF. The DNA of the CDR3 is TGCGCCAGCAGCGTAACAGGGGTGGCTTCTGGGGCCAACGTCCTGACTTTC.

The chain couples TRBV7-2 to TRBJ2-3, with 7 nucleotides matching TRBD1. Looked up from germline, CDR1 is SGHTA and CDR2 is FQGNSA. The CDR3 loop spans 14 amino acids. Unmatched junction bases numbered 7, after V lost 5 bases and J lost 5 bases. The CDR3 DNA follows: TGTGCCAGCAGCCGGGACAGTCTGATAGATACGCAGTATTTT. This codes for CASSRDSLIDTQYF.

In this sample, this clone turned up a few times. V is TRBV7-9 and J is TRBJ2-5; 7 positions match TRBD1. In germline, CDR1 is SEHNR, CDR2 FQNEAQ (reference sequence). CDR3 length equals 11 residues. J was trimmed by 5 bases and V by 9 bases; bases with no gene match: 3. Here the CDR3 reads CASDRDETQYF. The CDR3 DNA is TGTGCCAGTGACAGGGACGAGACCCAGTACTTC.

The chain uses TRBV12-5 and TRBJ1-1; D might be TRBD1 (5 bases). The V end lost 1 base, the J end lost 5 bases, and 14 bases lay between the germline ends. Per the germline V gene, CDR1 is LGHNT and CDR2 is FRNRAP. The CDR3 is 15 residues long. Here the CDR3 reads CASGLGQGRYTEAFF. CDR3 bases: TGTGCTAGTGGTTTGGGGCAGGGAAGATATACTGAAGCTTTCTTT.

The genes are TRBV27 and TRBJ1-5, with TRBD1 identical over 8 bases. The ends lost 3 bases at V and 3 bases at J; junction bases unmatched: 4. In germline, CDR1 is MNHEY, CDR2 SMNVEV (reference sequence). The CDR3 length is 15 residues. The CDR3 region is CASSFGQGPNQPQHF. The CDR3 nucleotides are TGTGCCAGCAGTTTTGGACAGGGACCCAATCAGCCCCAGCATTTT.

The sample holds a few counts of this clone. This chain links TRBV24-1 with TRBJ1-5; unclear D gene. Trimming took 4 bases from V and 5 from J, leaving 11 bases between them. The length of the CDR3 is 14 residues. Germline V lookup: CDR1 KGHDR, CDR2 SFDVKD. The CDR3: CATSDPGPHQPQHF. The CDR3 DNA reads TGTGCCACCAGTGACCCAGGCCCCCATCAGCCCCAGCATTTT.

This chain uses TRBV7-2 with TRBJ2-7; TRBD1 is a possible D gene (6 bases). The length of the CDR3 is 13 residues. Trimming removed 2 bases from V and 7 bases from J, with 12 bases in between. Germline V lookup: CDR1 SGHTA, CDR2 FQGNSA. The CDR3, as DNA: TGTGCCAGCAGCTTATGGACAGCTCGGGAGCAGTACTTC. It codes for CASSLWTAREQYF.

This chain joins TRBV6-5 and TRBJ1-4, with TRBD1 as a possible D gene (5 bases). This CDR3 spans 15 amino acids. The germline V gene encodes CDR1 MNHEY and CDR2 SVGAGI. Deletions cut 0 bases from V and 5 bases from J, with 10 bases between. The CDR3 sequence is CASSYSGLNNEKLFF. The CDR3 nucleotides are TGTGCCAGCAGTTACTCGGGGCTTAACAATGAAAAACTGTTTTTT.